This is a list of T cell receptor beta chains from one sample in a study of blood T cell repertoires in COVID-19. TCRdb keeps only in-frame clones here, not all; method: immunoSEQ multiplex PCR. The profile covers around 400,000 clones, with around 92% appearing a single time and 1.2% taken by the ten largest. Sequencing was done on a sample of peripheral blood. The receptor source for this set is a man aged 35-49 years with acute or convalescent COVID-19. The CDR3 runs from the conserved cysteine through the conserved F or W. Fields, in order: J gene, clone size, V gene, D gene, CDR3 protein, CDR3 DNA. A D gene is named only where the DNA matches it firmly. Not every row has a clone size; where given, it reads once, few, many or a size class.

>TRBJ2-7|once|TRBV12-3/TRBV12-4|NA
CASSLDYSYEQYF
TGTGCCAGCAGTTTAGACTATTCCTACGAGCAGTACTTC
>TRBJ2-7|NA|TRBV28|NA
CASSAPGITYEQYF
TGTGCCAGCAGTGCCCCGGGGATCACCTACGAGCAGTACTTC
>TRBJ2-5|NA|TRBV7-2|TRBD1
CASSLRDREQETQYF
TGTGCCAGCAGCTTAAGGGACAGGGAGCAAGAGACCCAGTACTTC
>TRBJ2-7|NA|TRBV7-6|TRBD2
CASSLGTSGASSYEQYF
TGTGCCAGCAGCTTAGGCACTAGCGGGGCGAGCTCCTACGAGCAGTACTTC
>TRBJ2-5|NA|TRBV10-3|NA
CAISESIWPEETQYF
TGTGCCATCAGTGAGTCGATCTGGCCAGAAGAGACCCAGTACTTC
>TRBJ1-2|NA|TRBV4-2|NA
CASSPSPGKGYTF
TGTGCCAGCAGCCCGTCACCAGGGAAGGGTTACACCTTC
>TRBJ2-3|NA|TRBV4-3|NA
CASSQEFRDTDTQYF
TGCGCCAGCAGCCAAGAATTCAGGGATACAGATACGCAGTATTTT
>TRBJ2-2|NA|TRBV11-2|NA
CASSFLYTGELFF
TGTGCCAGCAGCTTCCTCTACACCGGGGAGCTGTTTTTT
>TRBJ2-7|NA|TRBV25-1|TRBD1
CASSEPQGASIYEQYF
TGTGCCAGCAGTGAACCACAGGGGGCATCTATATACGAGCAGTACTTC
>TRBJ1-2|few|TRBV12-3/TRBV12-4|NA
CASSLQGLYGYTF
TGTGCCAGCAGTTTACAGGGGCTCTATGGCTACACCTTC
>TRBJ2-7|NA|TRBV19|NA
CASSIDIRDTSYEQYF
TGTGCCAGTAGTATAGACATCCGGGACACCTCCTACGAGCAGTACTTC